Following are 4 T cell receptor beta chains from one sample sequenced in a study of identical twins. TCRdb re-called the 5' RACE reads with MiXCR, one entry per CDR3 protein. The repertoire has some 560,000 distinct CDR3 sequences, 9% to 10% of them found once; the top ten carry 2.5% to 3.5%. The data also belong to a second study, concerning yellow fever vaccine responses in identical twins.

The sample comprised PBMCs. The receptor source for this set is a woman aged 18-29 years in good health.

This clonotype was observed at least ten times. V gene TRBV5-5 combines with J gene TRBJ2-3; TRBD1 matches 10 bases. The junction had 6 bases not matched to a gene; V was cut back by 4 bases and J by 1 base. This CDR3 is 16 amino acids long. Germline V gene lookup returns CDR1 SGHKS and CDR2 YYEKEE (reference sequence). CDR3 residues: CASSPRGTGGTDTQYF. DNA for the CDR3: TGTGCCAGCAGCCCGAGGGGGACAGGGGGCACAGATACGCAGTATTTT. The full variable domain, its missing parts supplied by reference TRBV5-5 and TRBJ2-3, is DAGVTQSPTHLIKTRGQQVTLRCSPISGHKSVSWYQQVLGQGPQFIFQYYEKEERGRGNFPDRFSARQFPNYSSELNVNALLLGDSALYLCASSPRGTGGTDTQYFGPGTRLTVL.

The V gene is TRBV4-3, the J gene TRBJ2-3; D remains unclear. Trimming removed 1 base at V and 0 bases at J, with 8 bases between. This CDR3 region has 15 residues. Germline CDR1 and CDR2: LGHNA and YSLEER. The CDR3 spells CASSQVQPSTDTQYF. The CDR3 DNA sequence: TGCGCCAGCAGCCAAGTCCAACCTAGCACAGATACGCAGTATTTT.

This chain joins TRBV2 and TRBJ2-1; 16 bases are a match to TRBD2. The germline gives CDR1 SNHLY, CDR2 FYNNEI. CDR3 length: 18 residues. DNA for the CDR3: TGTACCTGCAGCCTGGGACTAGCGGGGGGGAGGTCCTACAATGAGCAGTTCTTC. Translation: CTCSLGLAGGRSYNEQFF.

This clonotype was detected ten times or more. This rearrangement joins TRBV5-1 to TRBJ2-5; the D gene could be TRBD1 or TRBD2 (5 bases each). The germline V gene has CDR1 SGHRS and CDR2 YFSETQ. The CDR3 is 16 residues long. The V end was cut by 0 bases, the J end by 1 base, with 13 bases between. The CDR3 protein is CASSLAGGWSQETQYF. The CDR3 DNA reads as TGCGCCAGCAGCTTGGCTGGGGGTTGGAGCCAAGAGACCCAGTACTTC.